This T cell receptor (beta chain) was captured in a study of T-cell reconstitution after alpha-beta-depleted transplantation in children. Study observations and caveats: Diversity and T-cell counts at one year after transplant derived mostly from new T cells.

It was with unique molecular identifiers that the TCRbeta library was prepared. TCRdb re-derived calls from the PCR reads in MiXCR, one entry per CDR3 protein. The table lists about 420,000 distinct CDR3 sequences, about 16% of them singletons, with around 30% in the top ten. Trimming removed 4 bases from V and 3 bases from J; junction bases left unmatched: 4. Germline CDR1 ENHRY, CDR2 SYGVKD. The CDR3 has 14 amino acids. Remarks on this clonotype: The antigen is not known.

Specimen: PBMCs, mostly from graft donor cells, collected 360 days after TCRalphabeta/CD19-depleted stem cell transplant. This TCR derives from a boy in the first two years of life who had a stem cell transplant for Wiskott-Aldrich syndrome, so the T cells may come from the graft donor. The chain links TRBV10-3 to TRBJ2-5; TRBD1 agrees at 8 bases. The CDR3 coding sequence is TGTGCCATCAGTGCGGACAGGGTGAAAGAGACCCAGTACTTC. Translating gives CAISADRVKETQYF.